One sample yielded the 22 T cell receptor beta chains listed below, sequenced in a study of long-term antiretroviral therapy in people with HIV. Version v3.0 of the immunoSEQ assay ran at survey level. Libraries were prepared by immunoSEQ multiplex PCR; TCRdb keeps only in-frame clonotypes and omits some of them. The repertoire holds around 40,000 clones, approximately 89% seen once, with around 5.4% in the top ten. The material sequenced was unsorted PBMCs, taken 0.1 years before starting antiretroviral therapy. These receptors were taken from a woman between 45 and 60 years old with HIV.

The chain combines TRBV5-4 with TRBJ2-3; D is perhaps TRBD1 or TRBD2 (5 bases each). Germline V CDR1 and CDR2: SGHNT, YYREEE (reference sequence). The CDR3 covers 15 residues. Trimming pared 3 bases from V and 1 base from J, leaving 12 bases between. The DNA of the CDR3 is TGTGCCAGCAGCTCCCGGGGCGCCGGCACAGATACGCAGTATTTT. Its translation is CASSSRGAGTDTQYF.

The CDR3 sequence is CASSFDAGGLLGYTF. In DNA form, the CDR3 reads TGCGCCAGCAGCTTCGATGCTGGGGGGTTGCTTGGCTACACCTTC. The rearrangement uses TRBV5-1 and TRBJ1-2, with D perhaps TRBD1 (5 bases). V was clipped by 2 bases and J by 7 bases, with 18 bases between them. The CDR3 runs to 15 residues. Germline-derived CDR1 and CDR2 are SGHRS and YFSETQ.

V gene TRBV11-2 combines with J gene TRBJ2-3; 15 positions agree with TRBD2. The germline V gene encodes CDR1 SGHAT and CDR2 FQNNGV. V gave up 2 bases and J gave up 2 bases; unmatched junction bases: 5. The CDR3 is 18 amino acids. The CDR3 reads CASSLWGLAGGLTDTQYF. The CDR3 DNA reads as TGTGCCAGCAGCTTATGGGGACTAGCGGGGGGTCTCACAGATACGCAGTATTTT.

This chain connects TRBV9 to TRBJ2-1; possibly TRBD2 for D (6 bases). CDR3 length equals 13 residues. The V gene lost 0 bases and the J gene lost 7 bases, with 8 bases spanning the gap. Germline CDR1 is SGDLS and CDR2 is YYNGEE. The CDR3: CASSVGGENEQFF. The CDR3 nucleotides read TGTGCCAGCAGCGTAGGCGGGGAGAATGAGCAGTTCTTC.

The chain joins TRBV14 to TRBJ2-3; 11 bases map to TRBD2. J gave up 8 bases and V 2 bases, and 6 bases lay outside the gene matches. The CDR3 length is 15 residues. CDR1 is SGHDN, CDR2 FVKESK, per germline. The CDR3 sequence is CASSQRLAGMVTQYF. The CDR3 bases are TGTGCCAGCAGCCAACGACTAGCGGGGATGGTTACGCAGTATTTT.

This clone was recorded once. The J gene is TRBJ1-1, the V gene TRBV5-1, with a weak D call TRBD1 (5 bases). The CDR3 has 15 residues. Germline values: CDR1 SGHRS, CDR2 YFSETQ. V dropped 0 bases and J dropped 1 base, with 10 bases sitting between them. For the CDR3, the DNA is TGCGCCAGCAGCTTGGAACTGGGGCGGAACACTGAAGCTTTCTTT. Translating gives CASSLELGRNTEAFF. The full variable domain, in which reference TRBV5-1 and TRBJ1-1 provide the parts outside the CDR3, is KAGVTQTPRYLIKTRGQQVTLSCSPISGHRSVSWYQQTPGQGLQFLFEYFSETQRNKGNFPGRFSGRQFSNSRSEMNVSTLELGDSALYLCASSLELGRNTEAFFGQGTRLTVV.

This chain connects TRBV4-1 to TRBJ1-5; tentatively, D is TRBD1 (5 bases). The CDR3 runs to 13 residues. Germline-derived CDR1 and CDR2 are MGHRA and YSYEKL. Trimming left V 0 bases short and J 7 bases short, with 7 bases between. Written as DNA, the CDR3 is TGCGCCAGCAGCCAAGACAGGGAACAGCCCCAGCATTTT. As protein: CASSQDREQPQHF.

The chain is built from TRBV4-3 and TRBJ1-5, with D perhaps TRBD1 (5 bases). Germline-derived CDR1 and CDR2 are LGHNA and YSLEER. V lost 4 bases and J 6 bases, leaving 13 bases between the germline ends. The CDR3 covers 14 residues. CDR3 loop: CASSRSNGAQPQHF. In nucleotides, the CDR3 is TGCGCCAGCAGCCGTAGCAACGGGGCTCAGCCCCAGCATTTT.

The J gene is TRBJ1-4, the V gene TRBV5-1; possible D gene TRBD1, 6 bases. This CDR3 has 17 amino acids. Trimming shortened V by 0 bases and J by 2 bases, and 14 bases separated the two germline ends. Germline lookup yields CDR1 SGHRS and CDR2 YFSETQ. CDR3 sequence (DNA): TGCGCCAGCAGCTTGGTCAGGGGCGAATCGACTAATGAAAAACTGTTTTTT. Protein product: CASSLVRGESTNEKLFF.

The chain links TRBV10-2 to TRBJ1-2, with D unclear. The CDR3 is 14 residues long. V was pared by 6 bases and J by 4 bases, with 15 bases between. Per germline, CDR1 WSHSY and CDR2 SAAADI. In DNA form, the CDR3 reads TGCGCCAGCAGCACCATAGAGGGCGGCTATGGCTACACCTTC. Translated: CASSTIEGGYGYTF.

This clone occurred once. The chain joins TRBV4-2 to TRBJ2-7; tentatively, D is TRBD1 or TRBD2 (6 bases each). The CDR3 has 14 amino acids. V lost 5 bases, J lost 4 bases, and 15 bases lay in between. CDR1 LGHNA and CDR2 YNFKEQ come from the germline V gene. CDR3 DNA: TGTGCCAGCAGCGAGCGACTAGGGGGGTACGAGCAGTACTTC. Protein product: CASSERLGGYEQYF.

CDR3 DNA: TGCAGCGTCGCCGGGACAGGGGAAGAGACCCAGTACTTC. It is translated as CSVAGTGEETQYF. This chain uses TRBV29-1 with TRBJ2-5, with 10 bases aligning to TRBD1. The CDR3 is 13 amino acids. V gave up 6 bases and J gave up 3 bases; unmatched junction bases: 4. Germline assignment: CDR1 SQVTM and CDR2 ANQGSEA. Full variable domain (missing parts from reference TRBV29-1 and TRBJ2-5): SAVISQKPSRDICQRGTSLTIQCQVDSQVTMMFWYRQQPGQSLTLIATANQGSEATYESGFVIDKFPISRPNLTFSTLTVSNMSPEDSSIYLCSVAGTGEETQYFGPGTRLLVL.

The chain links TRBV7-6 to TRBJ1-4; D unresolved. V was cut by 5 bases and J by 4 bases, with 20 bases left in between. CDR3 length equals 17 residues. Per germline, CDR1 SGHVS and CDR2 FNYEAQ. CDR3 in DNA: TGTGCCAGCAGCGGAAAAAGAGGGTTACAGAGTAATGAAAAACTGTTTTTT. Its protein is CASSGKRGLQSNEKLFF. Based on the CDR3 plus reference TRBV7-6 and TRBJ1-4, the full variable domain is GAGVSQSPRYKVTKRGQDVALRCDPISGHVSLYWYRQALGQGPEFLTYFNYEAQQDKSGLPNDRFSAERPEGSISTLTIQRTEQRDSAMYRCASSGKRGLQSNEKLFFGSGTQLSVL.

CDR3 nucleotide sequence: TGTGCCAGCAGCGACCCAAAGGTCGGCAATCAGCCCCAGCATTTT. Its protein product is CASSDPKVGNQPQHF. This chain links TRBV6-6 with TRBJ1-5; no clear D gene. This CDR3 comprises 15 residues. The germline V and J ends were trimmed by 6 bases and 2 bases, with 14 bases remaining between them. Per the germline V gene, CDR1 is MNHNY and CDR2 is SVGAGI (reference sequence).

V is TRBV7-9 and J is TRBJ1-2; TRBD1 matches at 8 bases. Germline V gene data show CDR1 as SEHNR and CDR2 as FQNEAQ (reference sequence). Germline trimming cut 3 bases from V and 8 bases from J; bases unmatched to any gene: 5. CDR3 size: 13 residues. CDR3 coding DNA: TGTGCCAGCAGCTTTCGACAGGGGAACGGCTACACCTTC. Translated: CASSFRQGNGYTF.

The CDR3 region has the DNA TGCAGCGTTGCTCGGGACAGAGGAAACATTCAGTACTTC. Its translation: CSVARDRGNIQYF. V usage is TRBV29-1 and J usage is TRBJ2-4; the match to TRBD1 covers 7 bases. CDR3 length: 13 residues. The junction had 6 bases not matched to a gene; V was cut back by 4 bases and J by 6 bases. Germline lookup yields CDR1 SQVTM and CDR2 ANQGSEA.

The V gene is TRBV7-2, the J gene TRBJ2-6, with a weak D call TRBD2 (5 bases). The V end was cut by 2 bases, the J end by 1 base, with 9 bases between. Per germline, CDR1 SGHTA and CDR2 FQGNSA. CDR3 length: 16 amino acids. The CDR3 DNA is TGTGCCAGCAGCTTAATTTCGGGGTCTGGGGCCAACGTCCTGACTTTC. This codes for CASSLISGSGANVLTF.

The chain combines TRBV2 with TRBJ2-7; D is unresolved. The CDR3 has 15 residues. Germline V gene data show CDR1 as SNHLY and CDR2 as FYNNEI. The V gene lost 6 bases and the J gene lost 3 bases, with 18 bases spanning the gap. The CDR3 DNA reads TGTGCCAGCAGACCCCCCCGGCTATCAAACTACGAGCAGTACTTC. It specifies CASRPPRLSNYEQYF.

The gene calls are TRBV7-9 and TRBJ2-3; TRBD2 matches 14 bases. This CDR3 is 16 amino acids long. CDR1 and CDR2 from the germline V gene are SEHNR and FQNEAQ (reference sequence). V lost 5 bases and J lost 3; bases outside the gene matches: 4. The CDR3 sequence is CASSKTSGGATDTQYF. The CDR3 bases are TGTGCCAGCAGCAAGACTAGCGGGGGGGCGACAGATACGCAGTATTTT.

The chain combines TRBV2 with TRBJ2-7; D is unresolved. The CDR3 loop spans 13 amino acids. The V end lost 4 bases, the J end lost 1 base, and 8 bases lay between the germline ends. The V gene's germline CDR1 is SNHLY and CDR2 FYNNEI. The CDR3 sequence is CASSVYRSYEQYF. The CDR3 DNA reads TGTGCCAGCAGTGTATACAGATCCTACGAGCAGTACTTC.

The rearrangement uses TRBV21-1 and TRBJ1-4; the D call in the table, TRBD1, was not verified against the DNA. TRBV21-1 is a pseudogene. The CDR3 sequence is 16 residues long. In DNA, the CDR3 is TGTGCCAGCGGGTCCCAACAGGGGGCCGATAATGAAAAACTGTTTTTT. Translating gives CASGSQQGADNEKLFF.

The CDR3 protein is CASRRSTNTGELFF. The CDR3 DNA follows: TGTGCCAGCCGGAGGTCAACGAACACCGGGGAGCTGTTTTTT. The chain carries TRBV9 and TRBJ2-2; TRBD2 is a possible D gene (5 bases). V was trimmed by 7 bases and J by 0 bases, leaving 10 bases between them. The CDR3 totals 14 residues. Germline loops: CDR1 SGDLS, CDR2 YYNGEE.